This T cell receptor (beta chain) stems from a study of blood T cell repertoires in COVID-19. With 0 bases removed from V and 4 bases from J, the gap between germline ends came to 9 bases. Germline lookup yields CDR1 GTSNPN and CDR2 SVGIG (reference sequence). The CDR3 has 13 residues. This clone was picked up a small number of times. Authors' data handling: Amplification of reference gene primers was used by the study to estimate nucleated cell counts. The repertoire was sequenced with immunoSEQ multiplex PCR; TCRdb's copy has only in-frame clones and lacks some. Clone size and V and J calls were adopted from that table, with D and trimming inferred from the DNA. This sample has over 200,000 clones, with around four fifths found just once.

Source material: peripheral blood. The J gene is TRBJ1-1, the V gene TRBV30; possible D gene TRBD1, 6 bases. The clonotype was recovered from an elderly man with acute or convalescent COVID-19. CDR3 DNA: TGTGCCTGGAGTGTACAGGGAATCACTGAAGCTTTCTTT. It translates to CAWSVQGITEAFF.